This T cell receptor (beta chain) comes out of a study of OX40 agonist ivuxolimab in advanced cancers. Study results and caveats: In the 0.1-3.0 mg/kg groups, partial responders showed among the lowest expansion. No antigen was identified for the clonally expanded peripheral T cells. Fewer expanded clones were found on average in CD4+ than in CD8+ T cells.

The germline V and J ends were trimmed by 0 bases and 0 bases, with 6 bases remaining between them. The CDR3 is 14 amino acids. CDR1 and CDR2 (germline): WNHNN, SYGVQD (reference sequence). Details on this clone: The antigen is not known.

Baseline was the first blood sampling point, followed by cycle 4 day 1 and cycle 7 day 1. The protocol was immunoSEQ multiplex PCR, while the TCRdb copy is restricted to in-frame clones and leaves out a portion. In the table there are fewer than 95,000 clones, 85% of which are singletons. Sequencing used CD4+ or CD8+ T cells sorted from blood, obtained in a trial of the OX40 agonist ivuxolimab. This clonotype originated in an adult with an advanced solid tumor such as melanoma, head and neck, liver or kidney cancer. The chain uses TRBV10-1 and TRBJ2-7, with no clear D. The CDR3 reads CASSESGPSYEQYF. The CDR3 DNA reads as TGCGCCAGCAGTGAGTCTGGACCCTCCTACGAGCAGTACTTC.